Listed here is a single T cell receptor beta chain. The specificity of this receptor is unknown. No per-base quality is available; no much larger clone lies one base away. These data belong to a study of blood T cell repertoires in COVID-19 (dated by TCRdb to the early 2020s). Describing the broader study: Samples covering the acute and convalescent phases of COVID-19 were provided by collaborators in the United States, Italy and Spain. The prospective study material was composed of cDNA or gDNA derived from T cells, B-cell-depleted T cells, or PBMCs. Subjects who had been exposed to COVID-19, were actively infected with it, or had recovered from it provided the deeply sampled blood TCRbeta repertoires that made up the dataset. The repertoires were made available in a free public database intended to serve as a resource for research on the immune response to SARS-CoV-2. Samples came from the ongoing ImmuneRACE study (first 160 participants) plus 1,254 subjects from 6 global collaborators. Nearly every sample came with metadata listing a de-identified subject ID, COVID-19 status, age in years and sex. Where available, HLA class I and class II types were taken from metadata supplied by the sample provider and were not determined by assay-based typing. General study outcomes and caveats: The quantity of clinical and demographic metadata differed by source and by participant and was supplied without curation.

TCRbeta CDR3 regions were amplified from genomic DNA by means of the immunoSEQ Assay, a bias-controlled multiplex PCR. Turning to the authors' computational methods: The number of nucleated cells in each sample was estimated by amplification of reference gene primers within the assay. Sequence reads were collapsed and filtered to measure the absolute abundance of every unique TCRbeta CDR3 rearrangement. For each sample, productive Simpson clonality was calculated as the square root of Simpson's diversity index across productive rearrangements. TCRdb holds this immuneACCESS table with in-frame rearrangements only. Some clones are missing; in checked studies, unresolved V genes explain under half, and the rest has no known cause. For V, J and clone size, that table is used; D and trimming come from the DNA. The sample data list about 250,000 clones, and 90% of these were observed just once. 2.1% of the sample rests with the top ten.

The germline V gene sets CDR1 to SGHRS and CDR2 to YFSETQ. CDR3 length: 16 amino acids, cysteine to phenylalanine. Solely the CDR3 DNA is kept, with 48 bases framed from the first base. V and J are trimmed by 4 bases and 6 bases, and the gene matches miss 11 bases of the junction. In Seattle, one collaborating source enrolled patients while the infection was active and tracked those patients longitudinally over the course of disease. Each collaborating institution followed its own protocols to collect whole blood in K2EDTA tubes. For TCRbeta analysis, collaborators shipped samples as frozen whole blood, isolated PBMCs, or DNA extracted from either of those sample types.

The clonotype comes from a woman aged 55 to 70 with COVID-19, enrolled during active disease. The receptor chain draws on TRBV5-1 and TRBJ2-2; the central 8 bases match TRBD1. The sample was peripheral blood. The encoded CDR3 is CASSGGQVGVPGELFF. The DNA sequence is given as TGCGCCAGCAGCGGGGGACAGGTCGGGGTCCCCGGGGAGCTGTTTTTT.